Following are 23 T cell receptor beta chains from one sample sequenced in a study of blood T cell repertoires in COVID-19. Sequencing was performed with immunoSEQ multiplex PCR; in TCRdb, only in-frame clones are kept and a portion is missing. The data contain some 200,000 clones, 83% of them singletons. Material for sequencing was peripheral blood. The origin of the receptors is a woman under 40 with COVID-19, enrolled during active disease.

The V call is TRBV4-2, the J call TRBJ2-5, with 8 bases aligning to TRBD1. The germline V gene has CDR1 LGHNA and CDR2 YNFKEQ. Germline trimming cut 0 bases from V and 1 base from J; bases unmatched to any gene: 7. The CDR3 totals 17 residues. The DNA of the CDR3 is TGTGCCAGCAGCCAAGATCTCCGGGGACAGGCCCAAGAGACCCAGTACTTC. It specifies CASSQDLRGQAQETQYF.

V and J are TRBV3-1 (or the pseudogene TRBV3-2) and TRBJ2-7; 7 nucleotides line up with TRBD1. Germline-derived CDR1 and CDR2 are LGHDT and YNNKEL (reference sequence). The CDR3 has 18 residues. With V trimmed by 0 bases and J by 1 base, 12 bases remained unmatched. CDR3 sequence reads: CASSQDGKGATKSYEQYF. In DNA, the CDR3 is TGTGCCAGCAGCCAAGACGGGAAGGGGGCAACTAAATCCTACGAGCAGTACTTC.

The J gene is TRBJ2-3, the V gene TRBV30; 11 bases agree with TRBD2. The CDR3 has 20 residues. V lost 3 bases to trimming and J lost 2 bases; unmatched junction nucleotides: 19. Germline V gene sequence: CDR1 GTSNPN, CDR2 SVGIG (reference sequence). The CDR3 reads CAWSANRLAGSGGSTDTQYF. Written as DNA, the CDR3 is TGTGCCTGGAGCGCCAACCGACTAGCGGGGAGTGGGGGTTCCACAGATACGCAGTATTTT.

The V gene is TRBV11-3, the J gene TRBJ2-2, with TRBD2 matching 11 bases. The CDR3 is 17 amino acids. Germline CDR1 is SGHNT and CDR2 is YENEEA. V trimming: 2 bases; J trimming: 2 bases; junction bases outside the gene matches: 4. The CDR3 protein is CASSLMGLAANTGELFF. CDR3 in DNA: TGTGCCAGCAGCTTAATGGGACTAGCGGCTAACACCGGGGAGCTGTTTTTT.

The chain is built from TRBV4-3 and TRBJ1-6, with D possibly matching TRBD1 (5 bases). The V gene lost 0 bases and the J gene lost 4 bases, with 13 bases spanning the gap. The germline CDR1 and CDR2 sequences are LGHNA and YSLEER. The CDR3 is 17 amino acids. The CDR3, as DNA: TGCGCCAGCAGCCAAGATCGGCAGGGCGAGTATAATTCACCCCTCCACTTT. Translation: CASSQDRQGEYNSPLHF.

The rearrangement joins TRBV27 to TRBJ2-2, with 9 bases that match TRBD2. This CDR3 comprises 16 residues. From germline, CDR1 is MNHEY and CDR2 SMNVEV (reference sequence). V shed 5 bases, J shed 7 bases, and the junction held 11 bases outside the gene matches. The CDR3 sequence is CASSHPAGGFHGELFF. The CDR3, as DNA: TGTGCCAGCAGTCACCCAGCGGGAGGATTTCACGGGGAGCTGTTTTTT.

The J gene is TRBJ2-5, the V gene TRBV5-4; perhaps TRBD1 as D (6 bases). Germline lookup yields CDR1 SGHNT and CDR2 YYREEE (reference sequence). The CDR3 runs to 13 residues. Trimming shortened V by 4 bases and J by 1 base, and 8 bases separated the two germline ends. CDR3 sequence reads: CASSGGPQETQYF. CDR3 DNA: TGTGCCAGCAGCGGGGGCCCCCAAGAGACCCAGTACTTC.

The rearrangement uses TRBV11-2 and TRBJ2-5; maybe TRBD1 (5 bases). V was cut by 2 bases and J by 4 bases, with 11 bases left in between. The germline V gene has CDR1 SGHAT and CDR2 FQNNGV. The CDR3 totals 14 residues. Here the CDR3 reads CASSLFQGRETQYF. DNA for the CDR3: TGTGCCAGCAGCTTATTCCAGGGTAGAGAGACCCAGTACTTC.

The chain links TRBV6-1 to TRBJ2-4, with 10 bases identical to TRBD2. The ends lost 2 bases at V and 8 bases at J; junction bases unmatched: 15. CDR3 size: 18 residues. Germline V CDR1 and CDR2: MNHNS, SASEGT. CDR3 sequence reads: CASSESSLAGEPRDIQYF. The CDR3 DNA sequence: TGTGCCAGCAGTGAATCAAGCCTAGCGGGAGAGCCCAGGGACATTCAGTACTTC.

The chain uses TRBV7-2 and TRBJ2-7, with TRBD2 matching over 10 bases. J lost 1 base, V lost 5 bases, and 8 bases had no gene match. Germline V CDR1 and CDR2: SGHTA, FQGNSA. CDR3 length: 16 residues. The CDR3 reads CASSPRASGGSYEQYF. The CDR3 nucleotides are TGTGCCAGCAGCCCCCGTGCTAGCGGGGGTTCCTACGAGCAGTACTTC.

V is TRBV10-2 and J is TRBJ2-3; D possibly corresponds to TRBD2 (6 bases). The germline gives CDR1 WSHSY, CDR2 SAAADI. The CDR3 length is 15 residues. The V end was cut by 1 base, the J end by 2 bases, with 10 bases between. DNA of the CDR3: TGCGCCAGCAGTGAGTATGCGGGGCCCACAGATACGCAGTATTTT. Translation: CASSEYAGPTDTQYF.

V gene TRBV9 combines with J gene TRBJ2-5, with TRBD2 as a possible D gene (6 bases). CDR3 length equals 16 residues. The V and J ends lost 4 bases and 3 bases respectively, with 19 bases between them. Looked up from germline, CDR1 is SGDLS and CDR2 is YYNGEE. The CDR3 region is CASSRQAGQGKETQYF. CDR3 nucleotides: TGTGCCAGCAGCAGGCAGGCGGGGCAGGGAAAAGAGACCCAGTACTTC.

This clone has a handful of counts. DNA for the CDR3: TGTGCCATCAGAGCGACAGGTCGCACAGATACGCAGTATTTT. This codes for CAIRATGRTDTQYF. This rearrangement joins TRBV10-3 to TRBJ2-3; tentatively, D is TRBD1 (6 bases). This CDR3 has 14 amino acids. V was cut by 6 bases and J by 1 base, with 11 bases left in between. Germline lookup yields CDR1 ENHRY and CDR2 SYGVKD.

The rearrangement uses TRBV10-3 and TRBJ1-3, with a weak D call TRBD1 (5 bases). This CDR3 is built from 14 residues. Germline V gives CDR1 ENHRY, CDR2 SYGVKD. The V end was cut by 4 bases, the J end by 4 bases, with 11 bases between. The CDR3 nucleotides are TGTGCCATCAGTGGGCAAGGGGCGGGAAACACCATATATTTT. It specifies CAISGQGAGNTIYF.

The chain links TRBV4-3 to TRBJ2-2, with 8 bases fitting TRBD1. The CDR3 is 16 amino acids. V gave up 4 bases and J gave up 3 bases; unmatched junction bases: 7. CDR1 and CDR2 (germline): LGHNA, YSLEER. The CDR3 loop reads CASSRTRTGYTGELFF. Written as DNA, the CDR3 is TGCGCCAGCAGCCGAACGCGGACAGGGTACACCGGGGAGCTGTTTTTT.

This clone has only a few counts. The chain couples TRBV3-1 (or the pseudogene TRBV3-2) to TRBJ2-7, with TRBD1 matching 7 bases. CDR3 length equals 13 residues. Germline-derived CDR1 and CDR2 are LGHDT and YNNKEL (reference sequence). V lost 4 bases to trimming and J lost 1 base; unmatched junction nucleotides: 1. The CDR3 coding sequence is TGTGCCAGCAGCCGGGGACAGTCCTACGAGCAGTACTTC. It is translated as CASSRGQSYEQYF.

The rearrangement uses TRBV20-1 and TRBJ2-7, with D possibly matching TRBD2 (5 bases). Germline V gives CDR1 DFQATT, CDR2 SNEGSKA (reference sequence). CDR3 size: 13 residues. Deletions cut 3 bases from V and 1 base from J, with 10 bases between. This CDR3 is CSASREASYEQYF. The CDR3 DNA reads TGCAGTGCTAGTCGGGAAGCTTCCTACGAGCAGTACTTC.

The CDR3 DNA follows: TGTGCCAGCAGTGACCAGGGCCTAGCGGGCAATGAGCAGTTCTTC. Encoded protein: CASSDQGLAGNEQFF. The chain employs TRBV2 and TRBJ2-1, with 8 bases identical to TRBD2. This CDR3 is 15 amino acids long. Trimming at V came to 3 bases and at J to 6 bases, leaving 7 bases not matched to a gene. From germline, CDR1 is SNHLY and CDR2 FYNNEI.

This rearrangement joins TRBV19 to TRBJ2-1; 7 nucleotides agree with TRBD1. The CDR3 is 15 residues long. The junction had 5 bases not matched to a gene; V was cut back by 6 bases and J by 0 bases. In germline, CDR1 is LNHDA, CDR2 SQIVND (reference sequence). This CDR3 is CASSETGSSYNEQFF. Here the CDR3 DNA reads TGTGCCAGTAGCGAGACAGGGAGCTCCTACAATGAGCAGTTCTTC. Based on the CDR3 plus reference TRBV19 and TRBJ2-1, the full variable domain is DGGITQSPKYLFRKEGQNVTLSCEQNLNHDAMYWYRQDPGQGLRLIYYSQIVNDFQKGDIAEGYSVSREKKESFPLTVTSAQKNPTAFYLCASSETGSSYNEQFFGPGTRLTVL.

This clone occurred once. The chain has TRBV27 and TRBJ2-7; D remains unclear. The CDR3 is 14 residues long. Per the germline V gene, CDR1 is MNHEY and CDR2 is SMNVEV (reference sequence). V was clipped by 2 bases and J by 2 bases, with 10 bases between them. The CDR3 sequence: CASSLNPTPYEQYF. CDR3 coding DNA: TGTGCCAGCAGTTTAAACCCAACTCCCTACGAGCAGTACTTC.

This clone has only one observation. The J gene is TRBJ1-1, the V gene TRBV29-1, with unresolved D. CDR3 size: 14 residues. The germline V gene encodes CDR1 SQVTM and CDR2 ANQGSEA. Trimming took off 1 base at V and 0 bases at J, with 9 bases between the two ends. DNA for the CDR3: TGCAGCGTTGAAGGCGGTAACATGAACACTGAAGCTTTCTTT. The encoded protein is CSVEGGNMNTEAFF.

The CDR3 loop is CASGIPNRQFF. As DNA, the CDR3 is TGTGCCAGCGGCATTCCGAACCGGCAGTTCTTC. The chain combines TRBV12-3 or TRBV12-4 with TRBJ2-1; no clear D. This CDR3 has 11 residues. Trimming pared 8 bases from V and 12 bases from J, leaving 14 bases between.

The chain has TRBV28 and TRBJ1-2; 8 bases agree with TRBD1. Germline loops: CDR1 MDHEN, CDR2 SYDVKM. V shed 5 bases and J 4 bases; nucleotides not matched to a gene: 9. This CDR3 has 15 residues. The CDR3 DNA follows: TGTGCCAGCAGTCCCTTTTTAGGACAGGGCTATGGCTACACCTTC. Residues: CASSPFLGQGYGYTF.